The rows below give T cell receptor beta chains drawn from one sample of a study of breast tumors, draining lymph nodes, adjacent tissues. Via MiXCR, TCRdb re-called the multiplex PCR reads, giving one row per CDR3 protein. The sample has about 180,000 distinct CDR3 sequences, roughly 30% seen once. Sequenced sample: axillary lymph node tissue. Receptors originate from a female donor with breast cancer. Some clones in this sample may be carry-over from other donors' samples. The CDR3 runs from the conserved cysteine through the conserved F or W. D genes are given only for firm matches. Rows give clone size only sometimes, using once, few, many, or a class for an expanded clone.

TRBV9,-,TRBJ1-5,-,-,CASSVELGDEQFFGPGTRHF
TRBV30,many,TRBJ2-3,-,TGTGCCTGGAGTGTAGGTACAGGCCGCACAGATACGCAGTATTTT,CAWSVGTGRTDTQYF
TRBV6-1,many,TRBJ1-5,-,TGTGCGGTACGGAGGAGGGTGAATCAGCCCCAGCATTTT,CAVRRRVNQPQHF
TRBV28,many,TRBJ2-1,TRBD2,TGTGCCAGCAGTTCCGGGACTAGCGGGAGATACAATGAGCAGTTCTTC,CASSSGTSGRYNEQFF
TRBV5-1,many,TRBJ2-1,-,TGCGCCAGCAGCTCTAGGGGGGGATTCTTCGGGAGCTCCTACAATGAGCAGTTCTTC,CASSSRGGFFGSSYNEQFF
TRBV20-1,many,TRBJ1-2,TRBD1,TGCAGTGCTACCGGGGGACAGAACTATGGCTACACCTTC,CSATGGQNYGYTF
TRBV5-5,-,TRBJ1-2,TRBD1,TGTGCCAGCAGCTTCGGGACAGACGTTAACTATGGCTGCACCTTC,CASSFGTDVNYGCTF
TRBV27,few,TRBJ2-7,TRBD1,TGTGCCAGCAGTCCTCACAGGGGCTACGAGCAGTACTTC,CASSPHRGYEQYF
TRBV11-1,many,TRBJ2-2,TRBD1,TGTGCCAGCAGGTACACAAGACCAACAACGGACAGGGACGGGGAGCTGTTTTTT,CASRYTRPTTDRDGELFF
TRBV18,few,TRBJ1-2,-,TGTGCCAGCTCACCACCGGCCAGGGAAGGCTACACCTTC,CASSPPAREGYTF
TRBV15,many,TRBJ2-3,TRBD2,TGTGCCACCAGCAGAGAACTAGCGAGCACAGATACGCAGTATTTT,CATSRELASTDTQYF
TRBV7-2,many,TRBJ2-3,TRBD2,TGTGCCAGCAGCTTAGTCGGGGAGGGTCGCACAGATACGCAGTATTTT,CASSLVGEGRTDTQYF
TRBV18,many,TRBJ2-3,-,TGTGCCAGCTCAGAGGGGGGCGGCACAGATACGCAGTATTTT,CASSEGGGTDTQYF
TRBV12-3/TRBV12-4,-,TRBJ1-5,-,TGTGCCAGCAGTCCCGGGACTAGTGGGGAGACCCAGCATTTT,CASSPGTSGETQHF
TRBV12-5,many,TRBJ1-2,-,TGTGCTAGTGGTTTGTATGAGGGGCGCAACTATGGCTACACCTTC,CASGLYEGRNYGYTF
TRBV7-8,few,TRBJ2-4,-,TGTGCCAGCAGCCCGACTAGAGTACTAGCCAAAAACATTCAGTACTTC,CASSPTRVLAKNIQYF
TRBV5-8,many,TRBJ2-5,-,TGTGCCAGCAGCTACAGGGACATGGAGACCCAGTACTTC,CASSYRDMETQYF
TRBV7-9,-,TRBJ1-6,TRBD1,TGTGCCAGCAGCCACAGGGGGCCTCCATCACCCCTCCACTTT,CASSHRGPPSPLHF
TRBV12-3/TRBV12-4,many,TRBJ2-7,-,TGTGCCAGCAGCCTATCAAAGGCGGGGACCTACGAGCAGTACTTC,CASSLSKAGTYEQYF
TRBV6-5,-,TRBJ1-6,-,TGTGCCAGCAGTTACTCCGGCGGGGGCGTAGGAAATTCACCCCTCCACTTT,CASSYSGGGVGNSPLHF
TRBV18,many,TRBJ1-3,TRBD1,TGTGCCAGCTCCCCCGGAGACAGGGGCGGTTTCACCATATATTTT,CASSPGDRGGFTIYF
TRBV6-1,many,TRBJ2-3,-,TGTGCAGCAGATACGCAGTATTTT,CAADTQYF
TRBV20-1,many,TRBJ2-7,TRBD1,TGCAGTGCAGCAAGCCGGGACAGAAGCTCCTACGAGCAGTACTTC,CSAASRDRSSYEQYF
TRBV11-3,many,TRBJ2-2,-,TGTGCCAGCAGCTATGGGACGGGGACCGGGGAGCTGTTTTTT,CASSYGTGTGELFF
TRBV3-1,many,TRBJ2-6,TRBD1,TGTGCCAGCAGCTACAAGACAGGGAGTATGGTAACTGGGGCCAACGTCCTGACTTTC,CASSYKTGSMVTGANVLTF
TRBV27,-,TRBJ2-7,TRBD1,TGTGCCAGCAGTTTGAGCGGGACAGGGTCACGATACGAGCAGTACTTC,CASSLSGTGSRYEQYF
TRBV12-3/TRBV12-4,many,TRBJ2-1,TRBD2,TGTGCCAGCAGGTCGGGGGGGCCTAAGAATGAGCAGTTCTTC,CASRSGGPKNEQFF
TRBV13,-,TRBJ2-5,-,TGTGCCAGCAGCTTCTGGAGGGTAATGGGTCATCCAAACTTC,CASSFWRVMGHPNF
TRBV11-2,-,TRBJ2-5,TRBD1,TGTGCCAGCAGCTTAGCCTTCCAGTGGACAGGGGGCCGAGAGACCCAGTACTTC,CASSLAFQWTGGRETQYF
TRBV5-6,many,TRBJ1-2,TRBD1,TGTGCCAGCAGCTCATTTGGACAGGGTGCTCTTACTAACTATGGCTACACCTTC,CASSSFGQGALTNYGYTF
TRBV20-1,many,TRBJ1-2,-,TGCAGTGCTACAGGGGAACTGGCTGGCTACACCTTC,CSATGELAGYTF
TRBV20-1,-,TRBJ2-7,-,TGCAGTGCTAGACTCAGGGGCGCACTCGCGCAGTACTTT,CSARLRGALAQYF
TRBV19,many,TRBJ2-2,TRBD1,TGTGCCAGTAGCGTCCGGGACAGGAGATACACCGGGGAGCTGTTTTTT,CASSVRDRRYTGELFF
TRBV7-9,many,TRBJ2-7,-,TGTGCCAGTGGGTCGGGGACGACCTACGAGCAGTACTTC,CASGSGTTYEQYF
TRBV10-3,many,TRBJ1-4,-,TGTGCCACCGGTAAGGATTCGGGAGTTGAAAAACTGTTTTTT,CATGKDSGVEKLFF
TRBV4-3,-,TRBJ2-7,TRBD1,TGCGCCAGCAGCCAAGAAAGAGGGGGCGGGTACGAGCAGTACTTC,CASSQERGGGYEQYF
TRBV3-2,many,TRBJ1-2,-,TGTGCCAGCAGCCAAGATAACGGGCCCAGAGGCTACACCTTC,CASSQDNGPRGYTF
TRBV13,few,TRBJ1-6,TRBD1,TGTGCCACCAGTATCGGGACAGGGACCAATTCACCCCTCCACTTT,CATSIGTGTNSPLHF
TRBV6-5,-,TRBJ2-1,-,TGTGCCAGCAAACTGTCAGGGGCCTACAATGAGCAGTTCTTC,CASKLSGAYNEQFF
TRBV5-1,many,TRBJ2-6,TRBD2,TGCGCCAGCATAGCGGGGGGAGTCTCTGGGGCCAACGTCCTGACTTTC,CASIAGGVSGANVLTF
TRBV7-9,-,TRBJ2-3,TRBD1,TGTGCCAGCAGCTTAGGAAGACAGGGGAGATACAATGAGCAGTATTTT,CASSLGRQGRYNEQYF
TRBV12-3/TRBV12-4,many,TRBJ1-4,-,TGTGCCAGCAGCACAAGGACAGCTGCAAGTATTTTT,CASSTRTAASIF
TRBV6-5,-,TRBJ1-6,TRBD1,TGTGCCATCAACCAGGGTGGGGACAGAGATAATTCACCCCTCCACTTT,CAINQGGDRDNSPLHF
TRBV10-2,many,TRBJ2-1,TRBD2,TGCGCCAGCAGGGGCGCGGGGGTTCATGAGCAGTTCTTC,CASRGAGVHEQFF
TRBV10-3,many,TRBJ2-3,TRBD1,TGTGCCATCAGGCCTACAGGGGCGGGCACAGATACGCAGTATTTT,CAIRPTGAGTDTQYF
TRBV7-9,once,TRBJ1-2,-,TGTGCCAGCAGCTTAGTTGACGGGGGCTATGGCTACACCTTC,CASSLVDGGYGYTF
TRBV19,many,TRBJ2-3,TRBD2,TGTGCCAGTCGCGACGGCGGGAGTAGAAATACGCAGTATTTT,CASRDGGSRNTQYF
TRBV11-3,many,TRBJ1-2,-,TGTGCCAGCACCAAGACAGGAAGCAATGGCTACACCTTC,CASTKTGSNGYTF
TRBV2,many,TRBJ2-1,TRBD2,TGTGCCAGCAGTGGTAGCGGGGGTCGGAATGAGCAGTTCTTC,CASSGSGGRNEQFF
TRBV12-5,many,TRBJ1-2,-,TGTGCTAGTGGTGCTGCCCCCCGGGACGTTGACTATGGCTACACCTTC,CASGAAPRDVDYGYTF
TRBV4-1,-,TRBJ2-2,-,TGCGCCAGCGGCCAAACGCGGCAGGGGGGGGCCGGGGAGCTGTTTTTT,CASGQTRQGGAGELFF
TRBV20-1,many,TRBJ2-7,TRBD2,TGCAGTGCCGCCGAGCGGGGTAAAATCACCTACGAGCAGTACTTC,CSAAERGKITYEQYF